The 13 T cell receptor beta chains below all came from one sample that was sequenced in a study of blood T cell repertoires in COVID-19. Clones were sequenced by immunoSEQ multiplex PCR, and TCRdb holds only the in-frame ones, with some missing. The sample contains over 150,000 clones, 86% of which appear only once. The sample taken for sequencing was peripheral blood. These receptors originate from a man in his fifties or sixties with active or convalescent COVID-19.

This rearrangement joins TRBV7-2 to TRBJ1-1; D gene unclear. V shed 1 base and J shed 1 base, with 7 bases lying between them. Per germline, CDR1 SGHTA and CDR2 FQGNSA. The length of the CDR3 is 14 residues. CDR3 sequence: CASSLVAANTEAFF. Here the CDR3 DNA reads TGTGCCAGCAGCTTAGTGGCCGCGAACACTGAAGCTTTCTTT.

A remark on this clone: Other DNA sequences in this specimen translate into the identical CDR3. The rearrangement joins TRBV19 to TRBJ1-1; a possible D gene is TRBD1 (6 bases). The CDR3 sequence is 14 residues long. The germline V gene encodes CDR1 LNHDA and CDR2 SQIVND (reference sequence). V dropped 5 bases and J dropped 0 bases, with 10 bases sitting between them. DNA of the CDR3: TGTGCCAGTAGTTTGACAGGTCTGAACACTGAAGCTTTCTTT. Its protein product is CASSLTGLNTEAFF.

The chain couples TRBV28 to TRBJ1-2; 8 nucleotides align to TRBD1. The length of the CDR3 is 14 residues. CDR1 and CDR2 (germline): MDHEN, SYDVKM. V was pared by 6 bases and J by 7 bases, with 10 bases of the junction left unmatched. For the CDR3, the DNA is TGTGCCAGCAGGGGGGGACAGGCAGCGGTTGGCTACACCTTC. Encoded protein: CASRGGQAAVGYTF.

This clone came up a few times. The gene calls are TRBV12-3 or TRBV12-4 and TRBJ1-2; TRBD1 matches at 7 bases. J lost 10 bases, V lost 5 bases, and 7 bases had no gene match. The CDR3 has 12 residues. The CDR3 is CASSRTGVDYTF. The CDR3 DNA sequence: TGTGCCAGCAGTCGAACAGGGGTGGACTACACCTTC.

V gene TRBV19 combines with J gene TRBJ1-5, with D possibly matching TRBD1 (5 bases). This CDR3 has 14 residues. Trimming removed 7 bases at V and 4 bases at J, with 14 bases between. Germline CDR1 LNHDA, CDR2 SQIVND (reference sequence). The CDR3 loop is CASIEGDWNQPQHF. In DNA form, the CDR3 reads TGTGCCAGTATTGAAGGGGATTGGAATCAGCCCCAGCATTTT.

This chain connects TRBV7-2 to TRBJ1-5, with D uncertain. V lost 5 bases and J lost 3, with 5 bases in between. CDR3 length: 12 amino acids. The germline V gene has CDR1 SGHTA and CDR2 FQGNSA. The CDR3 reads CASSPYNQPQHF. For the CDR3, the DNA is TGTGCCAGCAGCCCTTACAATCAGCCCCAGCATTTT.

This chain uses TRBV7-2 with TRBJ2-3, with 9 nucleotides matching TRBD2. This CDR3 has 17 amino acids. Germline V CDR1 and CDR2: SGHTA, FQGNSA. V dropped 0 bases and J dropped 4; count of bases not matched to a gene: 8. The CDR3 sequence is CASSLALAGGPSDTQYF. Written as DNA, the CDR3 is TGTGCCAGCAGCTTAGCGCTGGCGGGGGGGCCATCAGATACGCAGTATTTT.

The chain combines TRBV7-3 with TRBJ2-2; a possible D gene is TRBD1 (6 bases). V lost 2 bases and J lost 5, with 12 bases in between. This CDR3 has 15 residues. Per germline, CDR1 SGHTA and CDR2 FQGTGA. The CDR3 bases are TGTGCCAGCAGCTTATACACAGGGTTGACCGGGGAGCTGTTTTTT. This sequence encodes CASSLYTGLTGELFF. Full variable domain (missing parts from reference TRBV7-3 and TRBJ2-2): GAGVSQTPSNKVTEKGKYVELRCDPISGHTALYWYRQSLGQGPEFLIYFQGTGAADDSGLPNDRFFAVRPEGSVSTLKIQRTERGDSAVYLCASSLYTGLTGELFFGEGSRLTVL.

In this sample, this clone turned up once. V and J are TRBV7-2 and TRBJ2-2, with 7 bases that match TRBD1. The length of the CDR3 is 14 residues. Trimming at V came to 5 bases and at J to 6 bases, leaving 6 bases not matched to a gene. Looked up from germline, CDR1 is SGHTA and CDR2 is FQGNSA. CDR3 amino acids: CASSPSDRAGELFF. Written as DNA, the CDR3 is TGTGCCAGCAGCCCAAGTGACAGGGCCGGGGAGCTGTTTTTT.

Here the CDR3 reads CASSQDFGQGRNTIYF. CDR3 nucleotides: TGTGCCAGCAGCCAAGATTTTGGGCAGGGCCGAAACACCATATATTTT. The J gene is TRBJ1-3, the V gene TRBV14, with a tentative D call TRBD1 (5 bases). Germline assignment: CDR1 SGHDN and CDR2 FVKESK. CDR3 size: 16 residues. V lost 0 bases to trimming and J lost 5 bases, with 14 bases between them.

This clone was counted only a few times. This rearrangement joins TRBV27 to TRBJ1-5; no reliable D call. The CDR3 sequence is 16 residues long. The V end lost 1 base, the J end lost 2 bases, and 12 bases lay between the germline ends. Per germline, CDR1 MNHEY and CDR2 SMNVEV (reference sequence). In DNA form, the CDR3 reads TGTGCCAGCAGTTTATTGGGCGATAAGGGCAATCAGCCCCAGCATTTT. Residues: CASSLLGDKGNQPQHF.

The chain has TRBV19 and TRBJ2-1; D remains ambiguous. The CDR3 totals 14 residues. V dropped 0 bases and J dropped 5 bases, with 8 bases sitting between them. Germline loops: CDR1 LNHDA, CDR2 SQIVND (reference sequence). CDR3 residues: CASSIDLLNNEQFF. The CDR3, as DNA: TGTGCCAGTAGTATAGATCTACTCAACAATGAGCAGTTCTTC.

This chain joins TRBV6-2 or TRBV6-3 and TRBJ1-5, with 8 bases aligning to TRBD1. CDR1 is MNHEY, CDR2 SVGEGT, per germline. The V segment lost 2 bases and the J segment 6 bases; nucleotides outside the gene matches: 3. This CDR3 contains 14 residues. For the CDR3, the DNA is TGTGCCAGCAGTTACGGACAGGGTATTCAGCCCCAGCATTTT. This gives the protein CASSYGQGIQPQHF.